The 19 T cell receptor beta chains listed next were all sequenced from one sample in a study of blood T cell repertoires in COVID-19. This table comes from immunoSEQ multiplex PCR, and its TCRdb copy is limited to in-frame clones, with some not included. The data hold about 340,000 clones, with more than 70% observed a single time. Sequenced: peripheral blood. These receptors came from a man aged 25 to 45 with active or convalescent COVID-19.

CDR3 nucleotides: TGTGCCAGCAGCCTTAGGAGTTATGGTGATGGCTACACCTTC. This codes for CASSLRSYGDGYTF. The J gene is TRBJ1-2, the V gene TRBV9, with D unresolved. This CDR3 has 14 residues. Germline V gives CDR1 SGDLS, CDR2 YYNGEE. Trimming left V 4 bases short and J 6 bases short, with 16 bases between.

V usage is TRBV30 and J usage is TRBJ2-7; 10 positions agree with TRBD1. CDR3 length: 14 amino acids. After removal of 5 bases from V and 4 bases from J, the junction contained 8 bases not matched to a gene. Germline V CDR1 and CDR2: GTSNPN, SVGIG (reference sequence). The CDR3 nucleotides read TGTGCCTGGGGTGCCGGGACAGGGGCTTACGAGCAGTACTTC. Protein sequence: CAWGAGTGAYEQYF.

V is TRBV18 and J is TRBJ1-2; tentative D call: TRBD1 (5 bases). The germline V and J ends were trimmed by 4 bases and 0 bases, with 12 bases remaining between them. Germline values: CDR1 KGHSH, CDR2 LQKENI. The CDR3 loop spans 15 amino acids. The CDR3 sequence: CASSRGTDANYGYTF. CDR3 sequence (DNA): TGTGCCAGCTCACGCGGGACGGACGCTAACTATGGCTACACCTTC.

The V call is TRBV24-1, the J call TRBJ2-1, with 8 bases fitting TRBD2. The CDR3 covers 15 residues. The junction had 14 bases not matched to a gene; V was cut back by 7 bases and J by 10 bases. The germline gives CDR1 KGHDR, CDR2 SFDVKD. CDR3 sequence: CATRPGAGGEEEQFF. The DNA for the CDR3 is TGTGCCACCAGGCCCGGTGCGGGAGGCGAGGAGGAGCAGTTCTTC.

CDR3 loop: CAISESTQRGFF. The CDR3 DNA reads as TGTGCCATCAGTGAGTCGACACAGCGGGGGTTCTTC. This rearrangement joins TRBV10-3 to TRBJ2-1; 7 nucleotides line up with TRBD2. This CDR3 is 12 amino acids long. V dropped 0 bases and J dropped 15; count of bases not matched to a gene: 5. The germline V gene has CDR1 ENHRY and CDR2 SYGVKD.

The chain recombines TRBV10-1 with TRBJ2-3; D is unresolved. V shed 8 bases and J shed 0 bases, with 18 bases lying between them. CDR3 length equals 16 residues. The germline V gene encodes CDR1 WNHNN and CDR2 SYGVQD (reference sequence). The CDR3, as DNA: TGCGCCAGCTCCCAACACGCTAGTTTTAGCACAGATACGCAGTATTTT. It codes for CASSQHASFSTDTQYF.

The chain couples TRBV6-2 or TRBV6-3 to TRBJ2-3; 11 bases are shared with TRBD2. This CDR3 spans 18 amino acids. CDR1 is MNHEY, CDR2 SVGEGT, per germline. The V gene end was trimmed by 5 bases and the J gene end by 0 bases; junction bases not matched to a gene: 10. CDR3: CASSHTSGSGTSTDTQYF. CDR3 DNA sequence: TGTGCCAGCAGTCACACTAGCGGGAGTGGGACTAGCACAGATACGCAGTATTTT.

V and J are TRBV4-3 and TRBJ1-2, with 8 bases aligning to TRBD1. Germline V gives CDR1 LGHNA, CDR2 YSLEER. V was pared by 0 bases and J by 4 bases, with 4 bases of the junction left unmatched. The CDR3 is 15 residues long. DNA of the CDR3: TGCGCCAGCAGCCAAGATAGACAGGGGCCCTATGGCTACACCTTC. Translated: CASSQDRQGPYGYTF.

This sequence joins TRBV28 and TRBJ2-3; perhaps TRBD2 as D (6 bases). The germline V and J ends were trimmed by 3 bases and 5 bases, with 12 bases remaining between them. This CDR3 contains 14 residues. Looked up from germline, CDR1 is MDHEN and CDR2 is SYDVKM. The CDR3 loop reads CASSFSGDIDTQYF. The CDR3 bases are TGTGCCAGCAGTTTTAGCGGAGACATAGATACGCAGTATTTT.

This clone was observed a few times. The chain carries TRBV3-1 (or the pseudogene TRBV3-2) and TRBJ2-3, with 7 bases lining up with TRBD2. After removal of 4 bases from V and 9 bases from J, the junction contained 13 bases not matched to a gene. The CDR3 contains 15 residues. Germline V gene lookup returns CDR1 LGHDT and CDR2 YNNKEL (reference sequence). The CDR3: CASSPSGAPGITQYF. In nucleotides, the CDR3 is TGTGCCAGCAGCCCCAGCGGGGCTCCGGGGATCACGCAGTATTTT.

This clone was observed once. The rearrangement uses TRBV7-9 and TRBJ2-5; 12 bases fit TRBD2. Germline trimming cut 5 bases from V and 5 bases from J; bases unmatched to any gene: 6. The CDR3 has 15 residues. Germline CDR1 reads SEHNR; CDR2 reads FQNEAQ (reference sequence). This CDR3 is CASSPGLAGYETQYF. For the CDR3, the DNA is TGTGCCAGCAGCCCCGGACTAGCGGGATATGAGACCCAGTACTTC. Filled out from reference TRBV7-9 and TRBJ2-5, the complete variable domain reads DTGVSQNPRHKITKRGQNVTFRCDPISEHNRLYWYRQTLGQGPEFLTYFQNEAQLEKSRLLSDRFSAERPKGSFSTLEIQRTEQGDSAMYLCASSPGLAGYETQYFGPGTRLLVL.

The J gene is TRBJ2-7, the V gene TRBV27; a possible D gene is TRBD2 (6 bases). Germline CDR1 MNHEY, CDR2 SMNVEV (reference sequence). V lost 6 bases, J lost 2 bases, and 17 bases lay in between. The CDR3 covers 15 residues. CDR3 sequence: CASSWSQGGPYEQYF. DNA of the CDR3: TGTGCCAGCAGCTGGTCCCAAGGAGGGCCCTACGAGCAGTACTTC.

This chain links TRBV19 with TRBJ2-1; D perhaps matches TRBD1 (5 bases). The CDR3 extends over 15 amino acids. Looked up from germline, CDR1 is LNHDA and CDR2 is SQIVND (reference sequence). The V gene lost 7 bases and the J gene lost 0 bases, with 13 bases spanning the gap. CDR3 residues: CASTVGRGSYNEQFF. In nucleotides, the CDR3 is TGTGCCAGTACCGTCGGTAGGGGCTCCTACAATGAGCAGTTCTTC.

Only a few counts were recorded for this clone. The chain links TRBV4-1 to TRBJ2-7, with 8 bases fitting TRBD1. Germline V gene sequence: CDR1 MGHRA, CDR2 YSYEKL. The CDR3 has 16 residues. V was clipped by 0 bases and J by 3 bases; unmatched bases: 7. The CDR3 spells CASSQDFPGGSYEQYF. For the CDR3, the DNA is TGCGCCAGCAGCCAAGATTTCCCAGGGGGCAGCTACGAGCAGTACTTC.

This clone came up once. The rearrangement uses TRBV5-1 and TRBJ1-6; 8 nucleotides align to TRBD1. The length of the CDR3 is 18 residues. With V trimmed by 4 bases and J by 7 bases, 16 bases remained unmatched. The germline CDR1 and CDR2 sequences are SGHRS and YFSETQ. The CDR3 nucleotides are TGCGCCAGCAGCGAGGGGGCTCTGACAGGGGTAAGCAATTCACCCCTCCACTTT. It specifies CASSEGALTGVSNSPLHF.

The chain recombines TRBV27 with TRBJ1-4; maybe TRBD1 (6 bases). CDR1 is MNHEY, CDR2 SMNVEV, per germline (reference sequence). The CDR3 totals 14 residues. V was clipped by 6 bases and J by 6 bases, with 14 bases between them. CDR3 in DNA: TGTGCCAGCAGCTACAGGGTTCTGGATGAAAAACTGTTTTTT. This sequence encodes CASSYRVLDEKLFF.

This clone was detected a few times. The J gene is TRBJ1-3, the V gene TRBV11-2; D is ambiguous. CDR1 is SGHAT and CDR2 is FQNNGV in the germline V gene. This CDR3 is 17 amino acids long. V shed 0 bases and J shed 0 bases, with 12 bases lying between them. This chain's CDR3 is CASSLDGSFPSGNTIYF. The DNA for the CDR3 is TGTGCCAGCAGCTTAGATGGGAGCTTCCCCTCTGGAAACACCATATATTTT.

DNA of the CDR3: TGTGCCAGCAGCTCGAGGGGCGGGACGAACACCGGGGAGCTGTTTTTT. This encodes CASSSRGGTNTGELFF. V is TRBV5-5 and J is TRBJ2-2; a weak D match, TRBD2 (6 bases). CDR1 and CDR2 (germline): SGHKS, YYEKEE (reference sequence). The germline V and J ends were trimmed by 3 bases and 0 bases, with 12 bases remaining between them. The length of the CDR3 is 16 residues.

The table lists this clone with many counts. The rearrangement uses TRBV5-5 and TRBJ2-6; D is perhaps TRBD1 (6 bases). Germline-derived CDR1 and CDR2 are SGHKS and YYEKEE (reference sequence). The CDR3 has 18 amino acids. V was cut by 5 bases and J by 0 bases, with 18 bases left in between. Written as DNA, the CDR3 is TGTGCCAGCAGATGGGGGCCAGCGATCGGCTCTGGGGCCAACGTCCTGACTTTC. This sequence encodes CASRWGPAIGSGANVLTF.